One and the same sample provided the 17 T cell receptor beta chains below, sequenced in a study of T cells in Graves' hyperthyroidism and ophthalmopathy. Using RNA transcripts as the source, TCR beta CDR3 regions were amplified. With the HTBI primer set, the TCR CDR3 went through a first round of RT-PCR. One entry per CDR3 protein results from TCRdb running MiXCR on the multiplex PCR reads. The sample shows roughly 700,000 distinct CDR3 sequences, 17% of them seen only once. Sequencing was done on a sample of blood. All receptors derive from a man aged 50-60 years with Graves' hyperthyroidism.

This clonotype was recorded at least ten times. V and J are TRBV5-1 and TRBJ2-1; possibly TRBD2 for D (5 bases). Trimming took 4 bases from V and 0 from J, leaving 26 bases between them. The CDR3 has 20 amino acids. Looked up from germline, CDR1 is SGHRS and CDR2 is YFSETQ. CDR3 in amino acids: CASSREGAVPRFSSYNEQFF. CDR3 DNA sequence: TGCGCCAGCAGCCGAGAAGGAGCGGTCCCCCGCTTTAGCTCCTACAATGAGCAGTTCTTC.

The chain carries TRBV7-9 and TRBJ1-1; D is unclear. Trimming removed 5 bases at V and 2 bases at J, with 18 bases between. CDR1 is SEHNR, CDR2 FQNEAQ, per germline (reference sequence). This CDR3 is built from 16 residues. The CDR3 DNA follows: TGTGCCAGCAGCGCAACTTCGGGCAGAGATAACACTGAAGCTTTCTTT. Encoded protein: CASSATSGRDNTEAFF.

This clonotype has only a few counts. The chain uses TRBV10-1 and TRBJ2-1, with 15 bases lining up with TRBD2. Germline lookup yields CDR1 WNHNN and CDR2 SYGVQD (reference sequence). V lost 6 bases to trimming and J lost 5 bases; unmatched junction nucleotides: 14. The CDR3 runs 19 residues. The CDR3 DNA follows: TGCGCCAGCAGGGGGGGGCGGACTAGCGGGAGGGGATCCCACAATGAGCAGTTCTTC. Translation: CASRGGRTSGRGSHNEQFF.

This clonotype was detected ten times or more. This sequence joins TRBV28 and TRBJ2-2, with D possibly being TRBD1 (6 bases). Trimming left V 8 bases short and J 0 bases short, with 13 bases between. CDR3 length equals 15 residues. Germline V gene lookup returns CDR1 MDHEN and CDR2 SYDVKM. Here the CDR3 DNA reads TGTGCCAGCTTACAGGGCCGCACGAACACCGGGGAGCTGTTTTTT. Translating gives CASLQGRTNTGELFF.

The chain employs TRBV28 and TRBJ2-1, with D maybe TRBD2 (6 bases). V lost 6 bases and J lost 3, with 15 bases in between. The CDR3 consists of 15 residues. The germline gives CDR1 MDHEN, CDR2 SYDVKM. CDR3 in amino acids: CASSKLGGYYNEQFF. CDR3 bases: TGTGCCAGCAGCAAACTGGGGGGTTACTACAATGAGCAGTTCTTC.

At least ten counts were recorded for this clonotype. This chain connects TRBV30 to TRBJ2-7; D unresolved. Trimming stripped 0 bases from V and 0 bases from J, with 6 bases between. The CDR3 contains 13 residues. CDR1 GTSNPN and CDR2 SVGIG come from the germline V gene (reference sequence). CDR3 coding DNA: TGTGCCTGGAGTGTGGCGGCCTCCTACGAGCAGTACTTC. This translates into CAWSVAASYEQYF.

This clonotype was picked up a small number of times. The rearrangement uses TRBV6-1 and TRBJ2-2, with D perhaps TRBD1 (7 bases). V lost 5 bases to trimming and J lost 7 bases, with 14 bases between them. Germline V lookup: CDR1 MNHNS, CDR2 SASEGT. There are 14 residues in the CDR3. The CDR3 nucleotides read TGTGCCAGCAGTCCCCGACAGGGAGGCGGGGAGCTGTTTTTT. As protein: CASSPRQGGGELFF.

This clonotype has at least ten counts. CDR3 loop: CASKGGDTDTQYF. Written as DNA, the CDR3 is TGTGCCAGCAAGGGGGGGGACACAGATACGCAGTATTTT. V usage is TRBV2 and J usage is TRBJ2-3; weak D call: TRBD2 (7 bases). The CDR3 runs 13 residues. Between the trimmed V and J ends, which lost 7 bases and 2 bases, there was a span of 10 bases. CDR1 is SNHLY and CDR2 is FYNNEI in the germline V gene.

On this clonotype: A much bigger clone sits one base away, suggesting this may be a read error. No conserved phenylalanine or tryptophan is present at the end of the CDR3, so a read error is the likely explanation. This chain links TRBV7-8 with TRBJ2-1; TRBD1 matches 9 bases. The V and J ends lost 2 bases and 8 bases, in that order; junction bases with no gene match: 10. CDR1 and CDR2 (germline): SGHVS, FQNEAQ. This CDR3 has 16 amino acids. CDR3 sequence reads: CASSLPSGTGWYEQFS. As DNA, the CDR3 is TGTGCCAGCAGCTTACCGAGCGGGACAGGGTGGTATGAGCAGTTCTCC.

On this clonotype: This likely comes from a read error, as the CDR3 has no conserved phenylalanine or tryptophan at its end. It is unclear where the CDR3 begins or ends on the DNA, so no DNA is shown, and the CDR3 is as TCRdb lists it. The gene calls are TRBV7-2 and TRBJ2-1; the table's D call of TRBD1 was not tested on the DNA. Germline V CDR1 and CDR2: SGHTA, FQGNSA. The CDR3 is 15 residues long, ends included. CDR3 in amino acids: CASSARGGNYNEHFI.

This clonotype was seen at least ten times. The V gene is TRBV12-3 or TRBV12-4, the J gene TRBJ2-6; D is possibly TRBD1 or TRBD2 (5 bases each). CDR3 length: 15 amino acids. Trimming pared 4 bases from V and 3 bases from J, leaving 10 bases between. CDR3 in amino acids: CASSSRGGGANVLTF. As DNA, the CDR3 is TGTGCCAGCAGTTCGAGGGGTGGTGGGGCCAACGTCCTGACTTTC.

This clonotype has a handful of counts. The V call is TRBV12-3 or TRBV12-4, the J call TRBJ2-1; D is unclear. The V end lost 0 bases, the J end lost 8 bases, and 11 bases lay between the germline ends. The CDR3 contains 14 residues. This chain's CDR3 is CASSLAPGYDEQFF. CDR3 nucleotide sequence: TGTGCCAGCAGTTTAGCGCCTGGGTACGATGAGCAGTTCTTC.

This clonotype was counted only a few times. The chain carries TRBV28 and TRBJ2-1; perhaps TRBD2 as D (6 bases). Trimming took 8 bases from V and 8 from J, leaving 13 bases between them. The germline CDR1 and CDR2 sequences are MDHEN and SYDVKM. The CDR3 consists of 12 residues. CDR3 sequence reads: CASSQRRDEQFF. The CDR3 coding sequence is TGTGCCAGCTCACAGAGGAGGGATGAGCAGTTCTTC.

The V gene is TRBV27, the J gene TRBJ2-1; 8 nucleotides match TRBD1. This CDR3 is built from 17 residues. Germline values: CDR1 MNHEY, CDR2 SMNVEV (reference sequence). J lost 3 bases, V lost 6 bases, and 13 bases had no gene match. DNA for the CDR3: TGTGCCAGCAGAGACAGGGGTTGGGGCGGGAACTACAATGAGCAGTTCTTC. Its protein is CASRDRGWGGNYNEQFF.

The sample holds a few counts of this clonotype. V and J are TRBV10-3 and TRBJ1-2; 10 bases agree with TRBD1. This CDR3 is built from 14 residues. Trimming removed 5 bases from V and 2 bases from J; junction bases left unmatched: 2. Germline loops: CDR1 ENHRY, CDR2 SYGVKD. The DNA of the CDR3 is TGTGCCATCAGTCCGGGACAGGGGAACTATGGCTACACCTTC. This gives the protein CAISPGQGNYGYTF.

The gene calls are TRBV9 and TRBJ1-3, with D uncertain. Per the germline V gene, CDR1 is SGDLS and CDR2 is YYNGEE. V was clipped by 0 bases and J by 0 bases, with 4 bases between them. The CDR3 spans 14 residues. As DNA, the CDR3 is TGTGCCAGCAGCGTAGAACACTCTGGAAACACCATATATTTT. Translating it yields CASSVEHSGNTIYF.

This clonotype has at least ten counts. The chain joins TRBV28 to TRBJ2-1; D unclear. This CDR3 region has 11 residues. The germline V gene encodes CDR1 MDHEN and CDR2 SYDVKM. The germline V and J ends were trimmed by 6 bases and 15 bases, with 15 bases remaining between them. The CDR3, as DNA: TGTGCCAGCAGCCCTGGGCCCCTCCCGTTCTTC. Translating gives CASSPGPLPFF. The variable domain in full, with the rest retrieved from reference TRBV28 and TRBJ2-1, is DVKVTQSSRYLVKRTGEKVFLECVQDMDHENMFWYRQDPGLGLRLIYFSYDVKMKEKGDIPEGYSVSREKKERFSLILESASTNQTSMYLCASSPGPLPFFGPGTRLTVL.